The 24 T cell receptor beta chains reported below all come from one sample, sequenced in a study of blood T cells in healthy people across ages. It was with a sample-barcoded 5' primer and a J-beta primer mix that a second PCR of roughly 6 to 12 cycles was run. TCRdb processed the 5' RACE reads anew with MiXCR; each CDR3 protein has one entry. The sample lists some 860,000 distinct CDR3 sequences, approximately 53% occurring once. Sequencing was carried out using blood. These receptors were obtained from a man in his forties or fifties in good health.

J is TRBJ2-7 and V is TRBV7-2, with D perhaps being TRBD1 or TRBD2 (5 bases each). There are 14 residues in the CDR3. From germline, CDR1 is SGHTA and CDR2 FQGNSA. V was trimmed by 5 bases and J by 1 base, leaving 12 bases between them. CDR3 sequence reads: CASSAEGRSYEQYF. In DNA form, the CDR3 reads TGTGCCAGCAGCGCTGAGGGACGTTCCTACGAGCAGTACTTC.

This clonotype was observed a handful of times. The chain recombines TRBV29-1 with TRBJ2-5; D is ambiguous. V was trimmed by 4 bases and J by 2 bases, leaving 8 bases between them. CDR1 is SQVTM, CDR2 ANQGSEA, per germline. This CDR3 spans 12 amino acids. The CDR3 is CSVVSTQETQYF. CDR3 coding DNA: TGCAGCGTTGTGTCAACGCAAGAGACCCAGTACTTC.

CDR3 bases: TGCGCCAGCAGCCGGGAGAGCGGGAGGGGCCTCACAGATACGCAGTATTTT. Protein: CASSRESGRGLTDTQYF. This chain links TRBV5-1 with TRBJ2-3, with 10 bases lining up with TRBD2. Trimming cost V 4 bases and J 2 bases; bases outside gene matches: 10. The CDR3 spans 17 residues. Germline V lookup: CDR1 SGHRS, CDR2 YFSETQ.

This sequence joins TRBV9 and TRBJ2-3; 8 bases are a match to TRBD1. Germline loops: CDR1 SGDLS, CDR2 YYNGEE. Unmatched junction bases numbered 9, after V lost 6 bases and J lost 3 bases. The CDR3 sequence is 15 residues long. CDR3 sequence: CASNRGAEVTDTQYF. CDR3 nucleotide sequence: TGTGCCAGCAACAGGGGGGCGGAGGTAACAGATACGCAGTATTTT.

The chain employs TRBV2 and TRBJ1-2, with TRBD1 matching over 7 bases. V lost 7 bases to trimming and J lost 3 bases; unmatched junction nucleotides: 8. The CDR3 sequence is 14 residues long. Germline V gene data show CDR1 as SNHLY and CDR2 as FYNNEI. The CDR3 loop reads CASTGDRAYYGYTF. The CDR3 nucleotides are TGTGCCAGCACTGGCGACAGGGCATACTATGGCTACACCTTC.

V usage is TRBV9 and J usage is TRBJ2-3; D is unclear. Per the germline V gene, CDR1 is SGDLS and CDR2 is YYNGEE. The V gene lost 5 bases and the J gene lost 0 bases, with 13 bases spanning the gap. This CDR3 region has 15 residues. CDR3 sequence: CASSYSTQSTDTQYF. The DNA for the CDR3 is TGTGCCAGCAGTTACTCGACCCAAAGCACAGATACGCAGTATTTT.

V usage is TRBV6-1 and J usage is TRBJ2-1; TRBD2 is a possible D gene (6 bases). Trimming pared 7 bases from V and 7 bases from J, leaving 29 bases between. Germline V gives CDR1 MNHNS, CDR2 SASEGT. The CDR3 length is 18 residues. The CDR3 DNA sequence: TGTGCCAGCACTCGCAACCAAGCGGGTTGTAAGGATCGGAATGAGCAGTTCTTC. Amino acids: CASTRNQAGCKDRNEQFF.

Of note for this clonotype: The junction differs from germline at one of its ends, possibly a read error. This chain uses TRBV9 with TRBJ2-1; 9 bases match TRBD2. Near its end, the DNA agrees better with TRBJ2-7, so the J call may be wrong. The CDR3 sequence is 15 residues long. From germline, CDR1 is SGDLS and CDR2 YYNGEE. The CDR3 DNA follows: TGTGCCGGCAGCGCCGGCTTAGCGGGAGTCCCCGAGCAGTACTTC. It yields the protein CAGSAGLAGVPEQYF.

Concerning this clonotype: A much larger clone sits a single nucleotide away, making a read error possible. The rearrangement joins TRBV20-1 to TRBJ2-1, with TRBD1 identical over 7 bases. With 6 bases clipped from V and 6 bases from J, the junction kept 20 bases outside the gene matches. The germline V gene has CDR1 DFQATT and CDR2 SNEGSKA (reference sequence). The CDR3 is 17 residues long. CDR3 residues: CSARQGEGIRGRNEQFF. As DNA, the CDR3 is TGCAGTGCAAGACAGGGCGAGGGCATACGGGGTCGCAATGAGCAGTTCTTC.

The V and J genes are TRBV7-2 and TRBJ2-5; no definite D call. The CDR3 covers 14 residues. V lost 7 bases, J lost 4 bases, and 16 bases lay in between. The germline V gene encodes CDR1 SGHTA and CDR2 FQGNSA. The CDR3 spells CASTRRSNSETQYF. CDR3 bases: TGTGCCAGCACCCGACGATCAAATTCAGAGACCCAGTACTTC.

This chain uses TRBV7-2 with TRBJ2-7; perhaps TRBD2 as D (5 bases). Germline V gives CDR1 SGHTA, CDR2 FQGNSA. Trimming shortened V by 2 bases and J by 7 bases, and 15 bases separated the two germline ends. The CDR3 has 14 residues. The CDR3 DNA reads TGTGCCAGCAGCTTAAATGCCCGGTCGGGAGAGCAGTACTTC. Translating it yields CASSLNARSGEQYF.

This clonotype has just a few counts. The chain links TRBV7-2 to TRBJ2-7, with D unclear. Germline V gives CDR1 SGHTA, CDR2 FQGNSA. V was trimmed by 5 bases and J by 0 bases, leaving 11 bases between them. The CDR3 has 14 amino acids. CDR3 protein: CASSQGRSSYEQYF. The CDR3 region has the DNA TGTGCCAGCAGCCAAGGACGGAGCTCCTACGAGCAGTACTTC.

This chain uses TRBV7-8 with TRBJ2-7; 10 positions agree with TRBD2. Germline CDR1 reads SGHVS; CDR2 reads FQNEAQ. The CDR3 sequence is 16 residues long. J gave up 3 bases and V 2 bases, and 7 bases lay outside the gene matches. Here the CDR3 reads CASSLNEREGGYEQYF. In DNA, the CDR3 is TGTGCCAGCAGCTTAAATGAGCGGGAGGGGGGCTACGAGCAGTACTTC.

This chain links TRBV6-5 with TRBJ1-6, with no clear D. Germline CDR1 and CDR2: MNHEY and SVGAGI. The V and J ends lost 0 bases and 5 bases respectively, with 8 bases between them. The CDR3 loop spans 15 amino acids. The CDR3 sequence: CASSYSGQNNSPLHF. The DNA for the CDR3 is TGTGCCAGCAGTTACTCGGGTCAGAATAATTCACCCCTCCACTTT.

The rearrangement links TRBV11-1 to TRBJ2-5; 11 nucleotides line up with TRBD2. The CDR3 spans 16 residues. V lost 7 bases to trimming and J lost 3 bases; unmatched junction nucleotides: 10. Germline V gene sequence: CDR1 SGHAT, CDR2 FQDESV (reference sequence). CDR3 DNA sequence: TGTGCCAGCAACGCCATCGCTAGCGGGGGGAAAGAGACCCAGTACTTC. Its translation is CASNAIASGGKETQYF.

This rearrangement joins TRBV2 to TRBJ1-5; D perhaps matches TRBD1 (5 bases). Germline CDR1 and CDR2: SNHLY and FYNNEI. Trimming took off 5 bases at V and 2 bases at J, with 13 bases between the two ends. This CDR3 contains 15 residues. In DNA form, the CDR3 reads TGTGCCAGCAGTAAAGGGGTACAGGGCAATCAGCCCCAGCATTTT. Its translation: CASSKGVQGNQPQHF.

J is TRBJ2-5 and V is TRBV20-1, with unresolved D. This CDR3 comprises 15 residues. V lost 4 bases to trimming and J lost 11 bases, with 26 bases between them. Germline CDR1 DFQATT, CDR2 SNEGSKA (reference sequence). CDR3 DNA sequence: TGCAGTGCTATCTCAGACCCAAACAGCTACAATGAGCAGTACTTC. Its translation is CSAISDPNSYNEQYF.

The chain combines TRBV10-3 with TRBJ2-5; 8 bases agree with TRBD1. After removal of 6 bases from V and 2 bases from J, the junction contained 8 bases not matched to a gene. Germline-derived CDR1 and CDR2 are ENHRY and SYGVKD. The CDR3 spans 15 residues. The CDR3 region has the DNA TGTGCCATCAGGGGGGGACAGGAACTACAAGAGACCCAGTACTTC. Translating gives CAIRGGQELQETQYF.

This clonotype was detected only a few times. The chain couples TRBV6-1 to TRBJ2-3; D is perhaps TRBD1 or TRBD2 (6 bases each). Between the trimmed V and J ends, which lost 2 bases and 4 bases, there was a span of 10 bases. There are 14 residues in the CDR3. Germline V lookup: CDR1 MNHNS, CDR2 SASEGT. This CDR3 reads CASSEWGAADTQYF. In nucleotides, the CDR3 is TGTGCCAGCAGTGAATGGGGGGCTGCAGATACGCAGTATTTT.

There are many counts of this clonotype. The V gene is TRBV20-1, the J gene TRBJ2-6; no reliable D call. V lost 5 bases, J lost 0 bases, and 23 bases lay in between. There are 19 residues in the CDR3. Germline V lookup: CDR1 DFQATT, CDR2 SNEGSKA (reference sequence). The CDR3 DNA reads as TGCAGTGCTGCGGTAACAGTAGGGTCCACTCACTCTGGGGCCAACGTCCTGACTTTC. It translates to CSAAVTVGSTHSGANVLTF.

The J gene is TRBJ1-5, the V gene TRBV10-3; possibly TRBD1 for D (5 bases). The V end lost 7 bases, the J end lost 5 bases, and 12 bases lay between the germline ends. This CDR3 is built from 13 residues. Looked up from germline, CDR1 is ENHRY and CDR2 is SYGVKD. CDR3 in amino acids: CAITNQGDQPQHF. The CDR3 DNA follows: TGTGCCATCACAAACCAGGGAGATCAGCCCCAGCATTTT.

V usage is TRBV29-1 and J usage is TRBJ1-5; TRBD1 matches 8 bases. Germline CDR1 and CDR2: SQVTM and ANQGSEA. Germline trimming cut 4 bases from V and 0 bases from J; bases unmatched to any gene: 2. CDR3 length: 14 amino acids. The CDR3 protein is CSVVTGDSNQPQHF. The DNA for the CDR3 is TGCAGCGTTGTGACAGGGGATAGCAATCAGCCCCAGCATTTT.

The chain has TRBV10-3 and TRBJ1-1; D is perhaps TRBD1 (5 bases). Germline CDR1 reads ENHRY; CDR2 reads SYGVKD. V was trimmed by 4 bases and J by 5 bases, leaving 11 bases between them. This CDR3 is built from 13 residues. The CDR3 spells CAISGQGGTEAFF. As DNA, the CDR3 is TGTGCCATCAGTGGGCAGGGTGGGACTGAAGCTTTCTTT.

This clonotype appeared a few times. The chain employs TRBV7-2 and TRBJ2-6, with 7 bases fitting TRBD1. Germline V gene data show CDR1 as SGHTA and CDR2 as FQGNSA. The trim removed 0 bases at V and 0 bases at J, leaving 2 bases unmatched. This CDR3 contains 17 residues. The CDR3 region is CASSLAGGTSGANVLTF. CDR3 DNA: TGTGCCAGCAGCTTAGCAGGGGGCACCTCTGGGGCCAACGTCCTGACTTTC.